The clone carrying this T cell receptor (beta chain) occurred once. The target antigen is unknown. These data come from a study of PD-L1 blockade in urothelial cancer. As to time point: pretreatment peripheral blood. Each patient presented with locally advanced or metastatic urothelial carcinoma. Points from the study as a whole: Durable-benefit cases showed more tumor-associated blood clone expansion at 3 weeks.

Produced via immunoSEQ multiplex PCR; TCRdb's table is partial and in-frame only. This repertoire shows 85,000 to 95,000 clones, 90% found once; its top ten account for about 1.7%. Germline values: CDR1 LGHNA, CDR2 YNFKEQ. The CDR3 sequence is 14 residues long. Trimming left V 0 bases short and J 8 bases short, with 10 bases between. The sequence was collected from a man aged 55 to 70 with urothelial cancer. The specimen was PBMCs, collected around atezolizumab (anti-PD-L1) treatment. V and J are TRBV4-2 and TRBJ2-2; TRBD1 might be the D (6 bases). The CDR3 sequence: CASSQDTGWGELFF. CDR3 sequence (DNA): TGTGCCAGCAGCCAAGATACAGGGTGGGGGGAGCTGTTTTTT.